These 26 T cell receptor beta chains share one sample of origin, sequenced in a study of T cell responses to AZD1222 COVID-19 vaccine. Repertoires were generated with immunoSEQ multiplex PCR, while TCRdb's copy carries only in-frame clones and drops some. The table records over 90,000 clones, more than 85% of them present only once. Sequencing was performed on peripheral blood, taken on day 0 of AZD1222 vaccination. These receptors were collected from an adult in good health.

The chain recombines TRBV28 with TRBJ2-7; a possible D gene is TRBD2 (5 bases). This CDR3 has 13 amino acids. CDR1 is MDHEN, CDR2 SYDVKM, per germline. The V end lost 8 bases, the J end lost 1 base, and 12 bases lay between the germline ends. CDR3: CASATWESYEQYF. The CDR3 DNA sequence: TGTGCCAGCGCGACGTGGGAGTCCTACGAGCAGTACTTC.

The chain recombines TRBV19 with TRBJ1-5, with D possibly matching TRBD1 (6 bases). In germline, CDR1 is LNHDA, CDR2 SQIVND (reference sequence). There are 15 residues in the CDR3. Deletions cut 1 base from V and 4 bases from J, with 11 bases between. Here the CDR3 reads CASSIVATGNQPQHF. Here the CDR3 DNA reads TGTGCCAGTAGTATAGTTGCTACAGGGAATCAGCCCCAGCATTTT.

The rearrangement joins TRBV29-1 to TRBJ2-3; D call uncertain. This CDR3 spans 11 amino acids. Per the germline V gene, CDR1 is SQVTM and CDR2 is ANQGSEA. Trimming removed 7 bases from V and 5 bases from J, with 10 bases in between. In nucleotides, the CDR3 is TGCAGCGCCCGACTGGTAGATACGCAGTATTTT. As protein: CSARLVDTQYF.

The rearrangement links TRBV7-9 to TRBJ2-3, with 8 bases lining up with TRBD1. The V segment lost 4 bases and the J segment 2 bases; nucleotides outside the gene matches: 5. The CDR3 has 15 residues. From germline, CDR1 is SEHNR and CDR2 FQNEAQ (reference sequence). The CDR3 nucleotides read TGTGCCAGCAGCTCGTGGACAGGGTCCACAGATACGCAGTATTTT. This sequence encodes CASSSWTGSTDTQYF. Together with reference TRBV7-9 and TRBJ2-3, the CDR3 gives the full variable domain: DTGVSQNPRHKITKRGQNVTFRCDPISEHNRLYWYRQTLGQGPEFLTYFQNEAQLEKSRLLSDRFSAERPKGSFSTLEIQRTEQGDSAMYLCASSSWTGSTDTQYFGPGTRLTVL.

The chain uses TRBV7-2 and TRBJ1-5; a weak D match, TRBD1 (6 bases). CDR3 length equals 14 residues. Trimming left V 5 bases short and J 3 bases short, with 11 bases between. Germline V gene lookup returns CDR1 SGHTA and CDR2 FQGNSA. In nucleotides, the CDR3 is TGTGCCAGCAGCCAAGACAGGTTCAATCAGCCCCAGCATTTT. Residues: CASSQDRFNQPQHF.

The chain uses TRBV28 and TRBJ1-5; D remains ambiguous. Per the germline V gene, CDR1 is MDHEN and CDR2 is SYDVKM. The CDR3 spans 12 residues. With 6 bases removed from V and 11 bases from J, the gap between germline ends came to 14 bases. CDR3 nucleotides: TGTGCCAGCAGCGTGGGAAGTGAGGCCCAGCATTTT. This encodes CASSVGSEAQHF.

The J gene is TRBJ2-7, the V gene TRBV13, with TRBD1 matching 8 bases. The trim removed 5 bases at V and 5 bases at J, leaving 11 bases unmatched. The V gene's germline CDR1 is PRHDT and CDR2 FYEKMQ (reference sequence). CDR3 length: 15 amino acids. CDR3 DNA sequence: TGTGCCAGCAGCCCACGGACAGGGCGCGGGAACGAGCAGTACTTC. Translation gives CASSPRTGRGNEQYF.

This chain joins TRBV5-1 and TRBJ2-7; TRBD2 agrees at 10 bases. This CDR3 has 17 amino acids. The ends lost 0 bases at V and 2 bases at J; junction bases unmatched: 8. The germline V gene encodes CDR1 SGHRS and CDR2 YFSETQ. CDR3 in DNA: TGCGCCAGCAGCTTGGGTAATCTGGGACTAGCGACCTACGAGCAGTACTTC. It codes for CASSLGNLGLATYEQYF.

This clone has only one observation. The J gene is TRBJ1-2, the V gene TRBV21-1. TRBV21-1 is designated a pseudogene. CDR3 length: 13 residues. The CDR3 DNA reads TGTGCCAGCAGCAAAGAACAAAGGTTTGGCTACACCTTC. Translating it yields CASSKEQRFGYTF.

This clone was seen just once. V usage is TRBV11-3 and J usage is TRBJ2-1; D perhaps matches TRBD1 (5 bases). Germline CDR1 reads SGHNT; CDR2 reads YENEEA. The CDR3 runs to 13 residues. V was clipped by 7 bases and J by 8 bases, with 15 bases between them. The CDR3 coding sequence is TGTGCCAGCACCCTGAAGGGGTCCGATGAGCAGTTCTTC. Its protein product is CASTLKGSDEQFF. Full variable domain (remainder filled in from reference TRBV11-3 and TRBJ2-1): EAGVVQSPRYKIIEKKQPVAFWCNPISGHNTLYWYLQNLGQGPELLIRYENEEAVDDSQLPKDRFSAERLKGVDSTLKIQPAELGDSAVYLCASTLKGSDEQFFGPGTRLTVL.

The gene calls are TRBV5-3 and TRBJ2-1, with 9 bases lining up with TRBD2. TRBV5-3 is sorted into the ORF group, with uncertain function. The CDR3 is 15 residues long. With 3 bases clipped from V and 13 bases from J, the junction kept 14 bases outside the gene matches. CDR3 region: CARSYRARERGAQFF. CDR3 nucleotides: TGTGCCAGAAGCTACAGGGCCCGGGAGCGGGGGGCCCAGTTCTTC.

V usage is TRBV12-3 or TRBV12-4 and J usage is TRBJ1-2; D gene uncertain. The CDR3 is 13 amino acids. The V end lost 2 bases, the J end lost 5 bases, and 9 bases lay between the germline ends. In DNA, the CDR3 is TGTGCCAGCAGTTTAAGCGGGATATATGGCTACACCTTC. It translates to CASSLSGIYGYTF.

This chain connects TRBV4-1 to TRBJ2-3, with 13 positions matching TRBD2. This CDR3 has 16 amino acids. Unmatched junction bases numbered 11, after V lost 7 bases and J lost 7 bases. Germline CDR1 MGHRA, CDR2 YSYEKL. In DNA, the CDR3 is TGCGCCAGCACTCCGGGACTAGCGGGAAGGAGGAATACGCAGTATTTT. Amino acids: CASTPGLAGRRNTQYF.

The chain joins TRBV19 to TRBJ1-4, with TRBD1 as a possible D gene (5 bases). The CDR3 length is 15 residues. Deletions cut 5 bases from V and 3 bases from J, with 13 bases between. CDR1 and CDR2 from the germline V gene are LNHDA and SQIVND (reference sequence). The CDR3 bases are TGTGCCAGTAGTGCCCGCCGGGGCCCTAATGAAAAACTGTTTTTT. Amino acids: CASSARRGPNEKLFF.

This clone came up a few times. The DNA of the CDR3 is TGTGCCAGCAGCGCACAGGGGGTTAATTCACCCCTCCACTTT. Translating it yields CASSAQGVNSPLHF. The chain recombines TRBV5-4 with TRBJ1-6; TRBD1 matches at 8 bases. Germline values: CDR1 SGHNT, CDR2 YYREEE (reference sequence). The CDR3 sequence is 14 residues long. Trimming at V came to 4 bases and at J to 6 bases, leaving 3 bases not matched to a gene.

The chain carries TRBV7-9 and TRBJ1-4; a possible D gene is TRBD1 (6 bases). CDR1 is SEHNR, CDR2 FQNEAQ, per germline (reference sequence). Trimming took 2 bases from V and 4 from J, leaving 14 bases between them. The CDR3 covers 16 residues. The CDR3 loop is CASSLLGAQGNEKLFF. The CDR3 coding sequence is TGTGCCAGCAGCTTATTGGGGGCGCAGGGTAATGAAAAACTGTTTTTT. The full variable domain, rest sourced from reference TRBV7-9 and TRBJ1-4, is DTGVSQNPRHKITKRGQNVTFRCDPISEHNRLYWYRQTLGQGPEFLTYFQNEAQLEKSRLLSDRFSAERPKGSFSTLEIQRTEQGDSAMYLCASSLLGAQGNEKLFFGSGTQLSVL.

Comments on this clone: Other DNA sequences in this sample translate to the same CDR3. The chain employs TRBV19 and TRBJ1-5, with D possibly being TRBD1 (6 bases). This CDR3 spans 13 amino acids. The germline V gene has CDR1 LNHDA and CDR2 SQIVND (reference sequence). Trimming took 4 bases from V and 3 from J, leaving 7 bases between them. The CDR3 loop reads CASSRTANQPQHF. The CDR3 DNA follows: TGTGCCAGTAGTAGGACAGCCAATCAGCCCCAGCATTTT.

The J gene is TRBJ1-1, the V gene TRBV7-3, with D possibly TRBD1 on 6 matching bases. Trimming took 2 bases from V and 0 from J, leaving 19 bases between them. The CDR3 covers 18 residues. Germline lookup yields CDR1 SGHTA and CDR2 FQGTGA. CDR3 sequence (DNA): TGTGCCAGCAGCTTATTGGGGACACCCCTTATCATGAACACTGAAGCTTTCTTT. This encodes CASSLLGTPLIMNTEAFF.

CDR3 coding DNA: TGTGCCAGCAGCTCAGGGGGAAGTAACAATGAGCAGTTCTTC. Translated: CASSSGGSNNEQFF. The rearrangement links TRBV7-2 to TRBJ2-1, with 7 bases fitting TRBD1. Germline trimming cut 4 bases from V and 5 bases from J; bases unmatched to any gene: 5. CDR1 and CDR2 (germline): SGHTA, FQGNSA. This CDR3 spans 14 amino acids.

The J gene is TRBJ2-7, the V gene TRBV12-3 or TRBV12-4, with TRBD2 matching 7 bases. The length of the CDR3 is 13 residues. J lost 6 bases, V lost 5 bases, and 7 bases had no gene match. This CDR3 reads CASSPLLASEQYF. In DNA, the CDR3 is TGTGCCAGCAGTCCTTTACTAGCGTCCGAGCAGTACTTC.

The CDR3 bases are TGTGCCAGCAAGGGTGGCTTCACAGATACGCAGTATTTT. It is translated as CASKGGFTDTQYF. The J gene is TRBJ2-3, the V gene TRBV9, with D uncertain. This CDR3 has 13 amino acids. With 6 bases removed from V and 2 bases from J, the gap between germline ends came to 10 bases. Germline V CDR1 and CDR2: SGDLS, YYNGEE. Supplemented by reference TRBV9 and TRBJ2-3, the full variable domain reads DSGVTQTPKHLITATGQRVTLRCSPRSGDLSVYWYQQSLDQGLQFLIQYYNGEERAKGNILERFSAQQFPDLHSELNLSSLELGDSALYFCASKGGFTDTQYFGPGTRLTVL.

The chain uses TRBV6-4 and TRBJ2-3; 10 positions agree with TRBD2. The ends lost 2 bases at V and 4 bases at J; junction bases unmatched: 3. Germline values: CDR1 MRHNA, CDR2 SNTAGT. The CDR3 is made up of 15 amino acids. The CDR3 loop is CASSDERGGPDTQYF. In DNA, the CDR3 is TGTGCCAGCAGTGACGAGCGGGGGGGCCCAGATACGCAGTATTTT.

The genes are TRBV19 and TRBJ1-5, with D perhaps TRBD1 (5 bases). V was shortened by 5 bases and J by 2 bases, with 10 bases between the two germline ends. There are 14 residues in the CDR3. Germline CDR1 is LNHDA and CDR2 is SQIVND (reference sequence). CDR3 sequence reads: CASSPQGGNQPQHF. DNA of the CDR3: TGTGCCAGTAGTCCCCAGGGTGGCAATCAGCCCCAGCATTTT. Using reference TRBV19 and TRBJ1-5 for the parts outside the CDR3, the full variable domain is DGGITQSPKYLFRKEGQNVTLSCEQNLNHDAMYWYRQDPGQGLRLIYYSQIVNDFQKGDIAEGYSVSREKKESFPLTVTSAQKNPTAFYLCASSPQGGNQPQHFGDGTRLSIL.

This clone was seen only a few times. The chain recombines TRBV6-5 with TRBJ2-7; D remains unclear. The length of the CDR3 is 14 residues. Deletions cut 2 bases from V and 0 bases from J, with 8 bases between. Germline V gives CDR1 MNHEY, CDR2 SVGAGI. The CDR3 here is CASSYGEYSYEQYF. In nucleotides, the CDR3 is TGTGCCAGCAGTTACGGCGAATACTCCTACGAGCAGTACTTC.

The chain joins TRBV11-2 to TRBJ2-7; no definite D call. Trimming took off 1 base at V and 2 bases at J, with 9 bases between the two ends. From germline, CDR1 is SGHAT and CDR2 FQNNGV. The CDR3 contains 14 residues. CDR3 amino acids: CASSLAGTTYEQYF. CDR3 bases: TGTGCCAGCAGCTTAGCCGGCACCACCTACGAGCAGTACTTC.

The chain combines TRBV6-5 with TRBJ2-3; D tentatively reads TRBD1 or TRBD2 (5 bases each). Deletions cut 5 bases from V and 5 bases from J, with 17 bases between. CDR1 is MNHEY, CDR2 SVGAGI, per germline. The CDR3 loop spans 15 amino acids. The CDR3 sequence: CASSPLGAERDTQYF. The CDR3 DNA follows: TGTGCCAGCAGTCCCCTCGGGGCGGAGAGAGATACGCAGTATTTT.